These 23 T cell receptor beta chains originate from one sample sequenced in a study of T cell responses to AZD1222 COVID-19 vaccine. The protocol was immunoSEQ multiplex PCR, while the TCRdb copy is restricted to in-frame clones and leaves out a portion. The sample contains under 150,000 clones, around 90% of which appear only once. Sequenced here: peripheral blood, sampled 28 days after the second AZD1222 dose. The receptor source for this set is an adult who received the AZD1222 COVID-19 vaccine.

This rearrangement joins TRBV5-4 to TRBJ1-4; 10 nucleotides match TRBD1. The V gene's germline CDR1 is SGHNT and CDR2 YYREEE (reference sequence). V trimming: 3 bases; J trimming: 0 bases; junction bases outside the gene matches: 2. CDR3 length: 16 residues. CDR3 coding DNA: TGTGCCAGCAGCTCAGGGACAGGGGCAACTAATGAAAAACTGTTTTTT. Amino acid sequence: CASSSGTGATNEKLFF.

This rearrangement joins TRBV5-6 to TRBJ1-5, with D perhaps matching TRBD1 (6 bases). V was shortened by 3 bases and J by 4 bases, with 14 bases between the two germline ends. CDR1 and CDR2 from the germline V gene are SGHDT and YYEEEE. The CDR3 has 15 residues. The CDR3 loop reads CASSWGGALNQPQHF. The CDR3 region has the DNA TGTGCCAGCAGCTGGGGGGGGGCCTTGAATCAGCCCCAGCATTTT.

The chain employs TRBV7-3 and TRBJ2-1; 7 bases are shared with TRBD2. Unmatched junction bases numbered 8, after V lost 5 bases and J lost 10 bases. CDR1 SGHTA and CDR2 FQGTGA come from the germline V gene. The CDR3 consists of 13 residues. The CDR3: CASSLRLAQEQFF. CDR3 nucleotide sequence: TGTGCCAGCAGCCTTCGACTAGCTCAGGAGCAGTTCTTC.

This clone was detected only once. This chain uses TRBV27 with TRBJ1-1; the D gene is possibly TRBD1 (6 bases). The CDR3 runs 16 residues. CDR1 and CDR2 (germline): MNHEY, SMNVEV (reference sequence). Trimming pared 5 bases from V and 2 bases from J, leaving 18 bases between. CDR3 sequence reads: CASSPADRTYNTEAFF. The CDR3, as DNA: TGTGCCAGCAGTCCCGCCGACAGGACCTATAACACTGAAGCTTTCTTT.

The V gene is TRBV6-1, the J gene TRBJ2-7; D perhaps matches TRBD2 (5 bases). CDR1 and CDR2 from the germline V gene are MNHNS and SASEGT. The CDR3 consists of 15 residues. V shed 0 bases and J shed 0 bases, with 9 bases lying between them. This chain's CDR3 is CASSEAQGGSYEQYF. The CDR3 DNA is TGTGCCAGCAGTGAAGCGCAAGGAGGCTCCTACGAGCAGTACTTC.

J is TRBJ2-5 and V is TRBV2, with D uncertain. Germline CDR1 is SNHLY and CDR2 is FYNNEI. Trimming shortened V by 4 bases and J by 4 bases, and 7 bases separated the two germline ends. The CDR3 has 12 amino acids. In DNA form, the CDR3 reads TGTGCCAGCAGTGCAGTGGGAGAGACCCAGTACTTC. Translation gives CASSAVGETQYF.

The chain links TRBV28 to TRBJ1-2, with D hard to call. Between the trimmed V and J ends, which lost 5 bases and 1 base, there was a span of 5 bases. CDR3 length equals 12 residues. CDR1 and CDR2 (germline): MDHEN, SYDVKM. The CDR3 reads CASSRLNYGYTF. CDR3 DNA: TGTGCCAGCAGTAGACTTAACTATGGCTACACCTTC.

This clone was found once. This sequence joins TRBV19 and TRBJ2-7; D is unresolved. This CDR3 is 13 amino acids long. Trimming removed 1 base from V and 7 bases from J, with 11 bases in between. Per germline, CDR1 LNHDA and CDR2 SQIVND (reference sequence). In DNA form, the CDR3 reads TGTGCCAGTAGTATAGTTCAAGATCGGGAGCAGTACTTC. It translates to CASSIVQDREQYF.

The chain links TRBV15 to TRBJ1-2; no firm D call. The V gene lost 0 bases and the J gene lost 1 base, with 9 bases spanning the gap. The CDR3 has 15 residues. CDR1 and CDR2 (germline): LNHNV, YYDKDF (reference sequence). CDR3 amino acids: CATSRDSNFNYGYTF. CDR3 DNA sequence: TGTGCCACCAGCAGAGATTCGAACTTTAACTATGGCTACACCTTC.

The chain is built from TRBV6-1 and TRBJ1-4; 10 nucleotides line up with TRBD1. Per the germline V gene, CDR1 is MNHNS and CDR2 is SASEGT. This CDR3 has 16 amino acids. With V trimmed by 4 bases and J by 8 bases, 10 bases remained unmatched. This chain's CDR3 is CASSATRDRGGEKLFF. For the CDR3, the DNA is TGTGCCAGCAGTGCAACTCGGGACAGGGGAGGCGAAAAACTGTTTTTT.

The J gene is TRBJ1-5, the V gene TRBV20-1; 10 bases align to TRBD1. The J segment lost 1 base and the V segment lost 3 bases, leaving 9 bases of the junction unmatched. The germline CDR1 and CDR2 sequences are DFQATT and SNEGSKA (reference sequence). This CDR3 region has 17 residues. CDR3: CSASAGTGVGSNQPQHF. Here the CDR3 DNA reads TGCAGTGCTAGTGCTGGGACAGGGGTCGGCAGCAATCAGCCCCAGCATTTT.

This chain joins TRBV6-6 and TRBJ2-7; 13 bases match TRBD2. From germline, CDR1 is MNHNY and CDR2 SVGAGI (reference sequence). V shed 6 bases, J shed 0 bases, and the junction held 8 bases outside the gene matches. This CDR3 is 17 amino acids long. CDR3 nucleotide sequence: TGTGCCAGCAGCCGAACCCGGACTAGCGGGAGCTCCTACGAGCAGTACTTC. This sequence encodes CASSRTRTSGSSYEQYF.

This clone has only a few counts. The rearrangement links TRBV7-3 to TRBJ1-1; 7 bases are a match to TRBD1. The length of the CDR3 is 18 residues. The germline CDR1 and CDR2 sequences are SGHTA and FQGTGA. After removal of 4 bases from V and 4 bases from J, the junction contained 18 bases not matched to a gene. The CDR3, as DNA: TGTGCCAGCAGCTCTAAGGGACAGATCGATAACGGGGGCACTGAAGCTTTCTTT. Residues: CASSSKGQIDNGGTEAFF. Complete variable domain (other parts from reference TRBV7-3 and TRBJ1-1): GAGVSQTPSNKVTEKGKYVELRCDPISGHTALYWYRQSLGQGPEFLIYFQGTGAADDSGLPNDRFFAVRPEGSVSTLKIQRTERGDSAVYLCASSSKGQIDNGGTEAFFGQGTRLTVV.

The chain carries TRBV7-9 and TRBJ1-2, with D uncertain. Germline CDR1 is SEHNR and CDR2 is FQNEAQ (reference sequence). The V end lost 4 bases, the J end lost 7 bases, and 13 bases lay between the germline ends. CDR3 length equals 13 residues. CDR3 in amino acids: CASSSARGAGYTF. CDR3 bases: TGTGCCAGCAGCTCCGCGCGTGGTGCTGGCTACACCTTC. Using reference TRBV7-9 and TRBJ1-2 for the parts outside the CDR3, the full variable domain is DTGVSQNPRHKITKRGQNVTFRCDPISEHNRLYWYRQTLGQGPEFLTYFQNEAQLEKSRLLSDRFSAERPKGSFSTLEIQRTEQGDSAMYLCASSSARGAGYTFGSGTRLTVV.

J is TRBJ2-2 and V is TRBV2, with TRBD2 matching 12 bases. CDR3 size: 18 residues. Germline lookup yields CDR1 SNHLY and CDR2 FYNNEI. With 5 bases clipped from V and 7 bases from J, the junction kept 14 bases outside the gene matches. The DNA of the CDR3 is TGTGCCAGCAGTTTTGGACTAGCGGGGTCCGCCGCGAACGGGGAGCTGTTTTTT. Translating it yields CASSFGLAGSAANGELFF.

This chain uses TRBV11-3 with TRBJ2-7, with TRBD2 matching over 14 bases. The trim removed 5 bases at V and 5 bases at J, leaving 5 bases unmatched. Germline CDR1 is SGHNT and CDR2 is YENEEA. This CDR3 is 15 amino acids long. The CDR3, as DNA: TGTGCCAGCAGCCACGGACTAGCGGGGGGCGACGAGCAGTACTTC. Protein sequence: CASSHGLAGGDEQYF.

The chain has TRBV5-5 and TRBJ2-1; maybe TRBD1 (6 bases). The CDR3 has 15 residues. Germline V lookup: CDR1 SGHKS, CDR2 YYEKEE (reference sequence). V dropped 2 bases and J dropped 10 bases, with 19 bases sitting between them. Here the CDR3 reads CASSLLGAQQGEQFF. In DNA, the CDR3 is TGTGCCAGCAGCTTATTGGGGGCCCAACAGGGCGAGCAGTTCTTC. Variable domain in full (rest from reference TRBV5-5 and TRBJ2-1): DAGVTQSPTHLIKTRGQQVTLRCSPISGHKSVSWYQQVLGQGPQFIFQYYEKEERGRGNFPDRFSARQFPNYSSELNVNALLLGDSALYLCASSLLGAQQGEQFFGPGTRLTVL.

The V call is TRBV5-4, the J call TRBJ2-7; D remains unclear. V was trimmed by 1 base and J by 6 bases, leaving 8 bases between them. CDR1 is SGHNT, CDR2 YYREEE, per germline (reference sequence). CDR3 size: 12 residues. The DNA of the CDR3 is TGTGCCAGCAGCTTGTCTAGTGCCGAGCAGTACTTC. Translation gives CASSLSSAEQYF.

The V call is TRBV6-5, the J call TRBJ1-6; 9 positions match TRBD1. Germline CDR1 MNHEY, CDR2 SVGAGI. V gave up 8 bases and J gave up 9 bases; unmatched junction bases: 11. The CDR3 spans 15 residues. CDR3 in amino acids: CASSSPRDRVSPLHF. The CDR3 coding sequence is TGTGCCAGCTCCTCTCCCCGGGACAGGGTTTCACCCCTCCACTTT.

CDR3 bases: TGTGCCAGCAGCAGACCGAACACCGGGGAGCTGTTTTTT. It specifies CASSRPNTGELFF. The rearrangement joins TRBV7-2 to TRBJ2-2; D not resolved. Trimming removed 5 bases at V and 0 bases at J, with 4 bases between. Germline V gene data show CDR1 as SGHTA and CDR2 as FQGNSA. The CDR3 spans 13 residues.

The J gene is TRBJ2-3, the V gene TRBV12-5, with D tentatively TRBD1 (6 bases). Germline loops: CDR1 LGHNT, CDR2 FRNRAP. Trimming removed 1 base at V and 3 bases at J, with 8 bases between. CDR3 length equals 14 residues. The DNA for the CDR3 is TGTGCTAGTGGTTTGGACAGGGAAACAGATACGCAGTATTTT. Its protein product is CASGLDRETDTQYF.

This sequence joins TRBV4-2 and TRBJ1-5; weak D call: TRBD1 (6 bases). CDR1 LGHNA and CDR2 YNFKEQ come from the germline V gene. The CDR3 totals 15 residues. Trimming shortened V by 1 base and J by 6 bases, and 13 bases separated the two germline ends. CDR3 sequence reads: CASSQVGGQGQPQHF. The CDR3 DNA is TGTGCCAGCAGCCAAGTGGGGGGGCAGGGTCAGCCCCAGCATTTT.

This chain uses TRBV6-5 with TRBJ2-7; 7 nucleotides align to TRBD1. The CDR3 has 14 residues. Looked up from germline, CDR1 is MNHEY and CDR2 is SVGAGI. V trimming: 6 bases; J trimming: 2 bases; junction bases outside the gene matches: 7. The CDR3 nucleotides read TGTGCCAGCAGGTCTTTGCAGGGGGCCTACGAGCAGTACTTC. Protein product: CASRSLQGAYEQYF.